The 24 T cell receptor beta chains presented below share a single source sample, sequenced in a study of cytomegalovirus exposure and HLA in healthy donors. Use of 60 Vbeta and 13 Jbeta primers characterized the PCR. TCRdb keeps only in-frame clones here, not all; method: immunoSEQ multiplex PCR. The sample has about 110,000 clones, about 75% seen once. Material: PBMCs. The receptors shown here come from a man in his forties in good health and CMV-seronegative.

This chain uses TRBV7-9 with TRBJ2-1; D is unclear. Germline lookup yields CDR1 SEHNR and CDR2 FQNEAQ (reference sequence). V was shortened by 8 bases and J by 0 bases, with 11 bases between the two germline ends. The CDR3 is 14 amino acids. CDR3 residues: CASALDNSYNEQFF. In DNA, the CDR3 is TGTGCCAGCGCATTAGACAACTCCTACAATGAGCAGTTCTTC.

This clone was found a few times. The chain joins TRBV7-9 to TRBJ2-5, with a weak D call TRBD1 (6 bases). Deletions cut 5 bases from V and 5 bases from J, with 15 bases between. The CDR3 contains 14 residues. CDR1 is SEHNR and CDR2 is FQNEAQ in the germline V gene (reference sequence). The CDR3 nucleotides read TGTGCCAGCAGCGGGTCGTACAGGGTGGAGACCCAGTACTTC. Translated: CASSGSYRVETQYF.

The chain carries TRBV6-1 and TRBJ1-6; the D gene is possibly TRBD1 (5 bases). Germline CDR1 is MNHNS and CDR2 is SASEGT. The CDR3 is 16 residues long. With 3 bases removed from V and 3 bases from J, the gap between germline ends came to 12 bases. CDR3 nucleotide sequence: TGTGCCAGCAGTGACGGTGGGAGGGGCTATAATTCACCCCTCCACTTT. It specifies CASSDGGRGYNSPLHF.

V gene TRBV14 combines with J gene TRBJ2-7; D perhaps matches TRBD2 (7 bases). Germline V CDR1 and CDR2: SGHDN, FVKESK. The germline V and J ends were trimmed by 4 bases and 9 bases, with 19 bases remaining between them. This CDR3 contains 14 residues. CDR3 bases: TGTGCCAGCAGCCCTGCCGGGGGGCCGTTGGTGCAGTACTTC. Its protein is CASSPAGGPLVQYF.

Here the CDR3 reads CASSEGGFEGGYTF. The CDR3 DNA follows: TGTGCCAGCAGTGAAGGAGGATTTGAGGGCGGCTACACCTTC. The chain uses TRBV2 and TRBJ1-2; no definite D call. In germline, CDR1 is SNHLY, CDR2 FYNNEI. V was cut by 1 base and J by 8 bases, with 14 bases left in between. The CDR3 runs to 14 residues.

V usage is TRBV9 and J usage is TRBJ1-1; 7 nucleotides align to TRBD1. The CDR3 runs 14 residues. Unmatched junction bases numbered 3, after V lost 3 bases and J lost 1 base. Per the germline V gene, CDR1 is SGDLS and CDR2 is YYNGEE. CDR3 DNA: TGTGCCAGCAGCGGTTACAGGGGGAACACTGAAGCTTTCTTT. Translated: CASSGYRGNTEAFF.

The chain recombines TRBV18 with TRBJ2-7; maybe TRBD1 (6 bases). The CDR3 loop spans 13 amino acids. The V end lost 4 bases, the J end lost 3 bases, and 10 bases lay between the germline ends. Looked up from germline, CDR1 is KGHSH and CDR2 is LQKENI. CDR3 region: CASSQGHLYEQYF. Written as DNA, the CDR3 is TGTGCCAGCTCACAGGGACACCTCTACGAGCAGTACTTC.

The rearrangement uses TRBV7-7 and TRBJ2-2; 7 positions agree with TRBD1. The V gene end was trimmed by 3 bases and the J gene end by 5 bases; junction bases not matched to a gene: 3. CDR1 is SSHAT and CDR2 is FNYEAQ in the germline V gene (reference sequence). The CDR3 loop spans 14 amino acids. The CDR3 loop is CASSFDRVTGELFF. The CDR3 DNA reads as TGTGCCAGCAGCTTCGACAGGGTAACCGGGGAGCTGTTTTTT.

This sequence joins TRBV7-9 and TRBJ2-1; 7 nucleotides match TRBD2. Germline V lookup: CDR1 SEHNR, CDR2 FQNEAQ (reference sequence). With 11 bases clipped from V and 0 bases from J, the junction kept 7 bases outside the gene matches. The CDR3 length is 14 residues. The CDR3 loop reads CASEAGSSYNEQFF. CDR3 nucleotide sequence: TGTGCCTCAGAAGCGGGGAGCTCCTACAATGAGCAGTTCTTC.

DNA for the CDR3: TGTGCCAGCACCGCCGGGACAGGGGCCCACGAGCAGTACTTC. Its protein product is CASTAGTGAHEQYF. The chain links TRBV7-9 to TRBJ2-7; 10 nucleotides line up with TRBD1. CDR3 size: 14 residues. Unmatched junction bases numbered 8, after V lost 7 bases and J lost 5 bases. Germline V gives CDR1 SEHNR, CDR2 FQNEAQ (reference sequence).

The gene calls are TRBV7-2 and TRBJ1-4, with no clear D. Germline V lookup: CDR1 SGHTA, CDR2 FQGNSA. V was cut by 0 bases and J by 4 bases, with 9 bases left in between. The CDR3 length is 15 residues. The CDR3: CASSLAAGNNEKLFF. As DNA, the CDR3 is TGTGCCAGCAGCTTAGCGGCCGGGAATAATGAAAAACTGTTTTTT.

This clone was found once. V and J are TRBV29-1 and TRBJ2-3; the D gene is possibly TRBD2 (7 bases). Deletions cut 5 bases from V and 3 bases from J, with 12 bases between. Germline V gives CDR1 SQVTM, CDR2 ANQGSEA. This CDR3 is built from 13 residues. CDR3 sequence: CSVLGGGTDTQYF. As DNA, the CDR3 is TGCAGCGTTCTAGGGGGGGGGACAGATACGCAGTATTTT.

In regard to this clone: The same CDR3 arises from other DNA sequences in this sample as well. V and J are TRBV5-6 and TRBJ2-7, with TRBD1 as a possible D gene (6 bases). Germline CDR1 and CDR2: SGHDT and YYEEEE. Trimming cost V 5 bases and J 4 bases, with 7 bases left between them. This CDR3 is built from 11 residues. The CDR3 spells CASSQGYEQYF. For the CDR3, the DNA is TGTGCCAGCAGTCAGGGGTACGAGCAGTACTTC.

Note on this clone: One end of the junction fails to match germline, which may point to a read error. The V call is TRBV5-1, the J call TRBJ2-2; D possibly matches TRBD1 or TRBD2 (6 bases each). The CDR3 covers 16 residues. Germline assignment: CDR1 SGHRS and CDR2 YFSETQ. This CDR3 is CVSSLEGTLNTGELFF. DNA of the CDR3: TGCGTCAGCAGCCTGGAGGGGACATTAAACACCGGGGAGCTGTTTTTT.

The J gene is TRBJ2-2, the V gene TRBV9; TRBD1 is a possible D gene (7 bases). Germline V gene lookup returns CDR1 SGDLS and CDR2 YYNGEE. V lost 0 bases and J 0 bases, leaving 9 bases between the germline ends. The CDR3 sequence is 16 residues long. Here the CDR3 reads CASSVGGTANTGELFF. The CDR3 coding sequence is TGTGCCAGCAGCGTAGGCGGGACAGCGAACACCGGGGAGCTGTTTTTT.

J is TRBJ2-3 and V is TRBV19; 7 nucleotides agree with TRBD2. Germline CDR1 reads LNHDA; CDR2 reads SQIVND (reference sequence). There are 18 residues in the CDR3. The junction had 12 bases not matched to a gene; V was cut back by 3 bases and J by 0 bases. CDR3 amino acids: CASSMGLGGGTSTDTQYF. CDR3 nucleotides: TGTGCCAGTAGTATGGGACTTGGGGGGGGGACTAGCACAGATACGCAGTATTTT.

For the CDR3, the DNA is TGTGCCAGCAGCAAACGGGAATTACAAGAGACCCAGTACTTC. Its protein product is CASSKRELQETQYF. V usage is TRBV7-9 and J usage is TRBJ2-5; tentatively, D is TRBD2 (5 bases). The germline CDR1 and CDR2 sequences are SEHNR and FQNEAQ (reference sequence). V was shortened by 5 bases and J by 2 bases, with 12 bases between the two germline ends. This CDR3 has 14 amino acids.

The chain employs TRBV5-1 and TRBJ1-2; D remains unclear. Germline V gene lookup returns CDR1 SGHRS and CDR2 YFSETQ. The length of the CDR3 is 11 residues. The V end was cut by 4 bases, the J end by 4 bases, with 5 bases between. The CDR3 DNA is TGCGCCAGCAGCATAGCCTATGGCTACACCTTC. The encoded protein is CASSIAYGYTF. The full variable domain, rest sourced from reference TRBV5-1 and TRBJ1-2, is KAGVTQTPRYLIKTRGQQVTLSCSPISGHRSVSWYQQTPGQGLQFLFEYFSETQRNKGNFPGRFSGRQFSNSRSEMNVSTLELGDSALYLCASSIAYGYTFGSGTRLTVV.

Concerning this clone: The germline gene is not matched at one end of the junction; a read error may be the cause. The V and J genes are TRBV6-6 and TRBJ1-6, with a weak D call TRBD1 (5 bases). There are 15 residues in the CDR3. Looked up from germline, CDR1 is MNHNY and CDR2 is SVGAGI (reference sequence). The CDR3 region has the DNA TGTGCCAGCAGTTACTCGAATTCGGGGGATTCACCCCCCCACTTT. As protein: CASSYSNSGDSPPHF.

The J gene is TRBJ1-1, the V gene TRBV5-1; 7 nucleotides agree with TRBD1. This CDR3 contains 16 residues. The V gene's germline CDR1 is SGHRS and CDR2 YFSETQ. V lost 3 bases and J lost 1; bases outside the gene matches: 9. CDR3 region: CASSSHPGTANTEAFF. CDR3 coding DNA: TGCGCCAGCAGCTCCCATCCCGGGACAGCGAACACTGAAGCTTTCTTT. Supplemented by reference TRBV5-1 and TRBJ1-1, the full variable domain reads KAGVTQTPRYLIKTRGQQVTLSCSPISGHRSVSWYQQTPGQGLQFLFEYFSETQRNKGNFPGRFSGRQFSNSRSEMNVSTLELGDSALYLCASSSHPGTANTEAFFGQGTRLTVV.

The rearrangement links TRBV5-1 to TRBJ2-3, with no clear D. The CDR3 extends over 16 amino acids. Trimming stripped 0 bases from V and 3 bases from J, with 14 bases between. From germline, CDR1 is SGHRS and CDR2 YFSETQ. Written as DNA, the CDR3 is TGCGCCAGCAGCTTGGACGTGGAGAGGTTGACAGATACGCAGTATTTT. It codes for CASSLDVERLTDTQYF.

V is TRBV6-1 and J is TRBJ2-2, with D hard to call. V shed 7 bases and J shed 1 base, with 13 bases lying between them. Germline loops: CDR1 MNHNS, CDR2 SASEGT. This CDR3 region has 15 residues. The chain's CDR3 is CASTLHILNTGELFF. CDR3 DNA sequence: TGTGCCAGCACATTACACATTCTGAACACCGGGGAGCTGTTTTTT.

The V gene is TRBV23-1, the J gene TRBJ2-1; the D gene is possibly TRBD2 (6 bases). TRBV23-1 is known as an ORF, though its function is uncertain. The CDR3 loop spans 16 amino acids. V was trimmed by 0 bases and J by 1 base, leaving 10 bases between them. The CDR3 region has the DNA TGCGCCAGCAGTCAATCGACCCGGGGGTCCTACAATGAGCAGTTCTTC. Translation: CASSQSTRGSYNEQFF.

This clone was recorded only once. The V gene is TRBV2, the J gene TRBJ2-5; 10 nucleotides match TRBD1. The DNA end lines up better with TRBJ2-7; the J call may be wrong. This CDR3 comprises 18 residues. Germline lookup yields CDR1 SNHLY and CDR2 FYNNEI. The CDR3, as DNA: TGTGCCAGCAGTGAAGCCCGGACAGGGGGAATTCTTAGGTACGAGCAGTACTTC. Residues: CASSEARTGGILRYEQYF.